The 15 T cell receptor beta chains below come from one sample, sequenced in a study of blood T cells in healthy people across ages. Through a sample-barcoded 5' primer and a J-beta primer mix, a second PCR was run for about 6 to 12 cycles. TCRdb re-called the 5' RACE reads through MiXCR, storing one row per CDR3 protein. The sample has some 750,000 distinct CDR3 sequences, approximately 22% seen once. Sequenced material: blood. The receptors were sampled from a man in his 70s in good health.

This sequence joins TRBV5-1 and TRBJ2-7; no clear D gene. Germline lookup yields CDR1 SGHRS and CDR2 YFSETQ. V lost 4 bases and J lost 6, with 14 bases in between. The CDR3 is 13 amino acids. The CDR3 reads CASSPGLVGEQYF. The CDR3 DNA reads as TGCGCCAGCAGCCCCGGGTTGGTTGGCGAGCAGTACTTC.

DNA for the CDR3: TGTGCCAGCAGTTGGACTCGCCAGGATGAGCAGTACGTC. It is translated as CASSWTRQDEQYV. V gene TRBV12-3 or TRBV12-4 combines with J gene TRBJ2-7, with a tentative D call TRBD2 (5 bases). The CDR3 consists of 13 residues. V lost 4 bases to trimming and J lost 7 bases, with 14 bases between them.

This clonotype was counted ten times or more. The chain employs TRBV5-1 and TRBJ2-1, with 12 bases lining up with TRBD2. The CDR3 has 15 residues. V gave up 4 bases and J gave up 4 bases; unmatched junction bases: 3. Germline V gene sequence: CDR1 SGHRS, CDR2 YFSETQ. CDR3 amino acids: CASSPGTSGYNEQFF. CDR3 sequence (DNA): TGCGCCAGCAGCCCCGGGACTAGCGGGTACAATGAGCAGTTCTTC.

This clonotype occurred a few times. The V call is TRBV2, the J call TRBJ1-1; D is unresolved. From germline, CDR1 is SNHLY and CDR2 FYNNEI. CDR3 length equals 12 residues. Trimming took 7 bases from V and 3 from J, leaving 9 bases between them. The CDR3, as DNA: TGTGCCAGCATCCCCTCTTACACTGAAGCTTTCTTT. Amino acid sequence: CASIPSYTEAFF.

J is TRBJ1-4 and V is TRBV6-1; possible D gene TRBD1, 5 bases. The CDR3 is 13 residues long. The V end lost 6 bases, the J end lost 4 bases, and 9 bases lay between the germline ends. Germline values: CDR1 MNHNS, CDR2 SASEGT. In nucleotides, the CDR3 is TGTGCCAGCAGGGGGACGGGTAATGAAAAACTGTTTTTT. Protein product: CASRGTGNEKLFF.

As for this clonotype: No conserved phenylalanine or tryptophan is present at the end of the CDR3, so a read error is the likely explanation. The V and J genes are TRBV7-8 and TRBJ1-2, with TRBD1 as a possible D gene (5 bases). The CDR3 spans 14 residues. CDR1 is SGHVS and CDR2 is FQNEAQ in the germline V gene. Deletions cut 1 base from V and 4 bases from J, with 10 bases between. The CDR3 is CASSLGQGGYGYTL. For the CDR3, the DNA is TGTGCCAGCAGCTTAGGGCAGGGCGGCTATGGCTACACCCTC.

The table lists this clonotype with a count of one. The chain carries TRBV18 and TRBJ1-1; 12 nucleotides match TRBD1. CDR3 size: 15 residues. V dropped 6 bases and J dropped 1; count of bases not matched to a gene: 3. From germline, CDR1 is KGHSH and CDR2 LQKENI. The CDR3 region is CASSSGQGANTEAFF. The CDR3 DNA follows: TGTGCCAGCTCCTCGGGACAGGGGGCGAACACTGAAGCTTTCTTT.

This clonotype was seen only a few times. The rearrangement links TRBV27 to TRBJ2-7; perhaps D is TRBD1 or TRBD2 (5 bases each). The V and J ends lost 7 bases and 6 bases respectively, with 19 bases between them. The CDR3 spans 14 residues. The germline CDR1 and CDR2 sequences are MNHEY and SMNVEV (reference sequence). The CDR3 region has the DNA TGTGCCAGCACCATACCGGGACCCCTCCGCGAGCAGTACGTC. It yields the protein CASTIPGPLREQYV.

The DNA for the CDR3 is TGTGCCAGCAGCCCACCTAGCGGGGGCTACAATGAGCAGTTCTTC. Amino acid sequence: CASSPPSGGYNEQFF. V and J are TRBV18 and TRBJ2-1; the match to TRBD2 covers 10 bases. V trimming: 8 bases; J trimming: 3 bases; junction bases outside the gene matches: 7. Germline values: CDR1 KGHSH, CDR2 LQKENI. This CDR3 spans 15 amino acids.

In this sample, this clonotype turned up a few times. CDR3 residues: CASSQRSRVGELFF. CDR3 DNA: TGTGCCAGCAGCCAGCGCTCCCGTGTCGGGGAGCTGTTTTTT. The gene calls are TRBV14 and TRBJ2-2, with unresolved D. The CDR3 runs to 14 residues. CDR1 SGHDN and CDR2 FVKESK come from the germline V gene. The V end was cut by 3 bases, the J end by 7 bases, with 12 bases between.

In DNA form, the CDR3 reads TGCGCCAGCAGCCGGGGCAGTTCCTCCTACGAGCAGTACTTC. The encoded protein is CASSRGSSSYEQYF. The chain joins TRBV5-1 to TRBJ2-7; D assignment may be TRBD1 or TRBD2 (5 bases each). This CDR3 comprises 14 residues. The V gene's germline CDR1 is SGHRS and CDR2 YFSETQ. Between the trimmed V and J ends, which lost 4 bases and 0 bases, there was a span of 11 bases. The full variable domain, completed using reference TRBV5-1 and TRBJ2-7, is KAGVTQTPRYLIKTRGQQVTLSCSPISGHRSVSWYQQTPGQGLQFLFEYFSETQRNKGNFPGRFSGRQFSNSRSEMNVSTLELGDSALYLCASSRGSSSYEQYFGPGTRLTVT.

This clonotype occurred a few times. The chain carries TRBV28 and TRBJ1-1; no definite D call. CDR3 size: 15 residues. Germline loops: CDR1 MDHEN, CDR2 SYDVKM. Trimming cost V 5 bases and J 4 bases, with 17 bases left between them. As DNA, the CDR3 is TGTGCCAGCAGTCCCATGATTGGTTCGGGCACTGAAGCTTTCTTT. Its translation is CASSPMIGSGTEAFF.

This clonotype was counted only a few times. This chain connects TRBV6-5 to TRBJ1-5; D unclear. This CDR3 region has 14 residues. V dropped 2 bases and J dropped 5 bases, with 10 bases sitting between them. The germline CDR1 and CDR2 sequences are MNHEY and SVGAGI. Here the CDR3 DNA reads TGTGCCAGCAGTTACCTCGGGAAAGATCAGCCCCAGCATTTT. It specifies CASSYLGKDQPQHF.

The table lists this clonotype with a few counts. The chain carries TRBV18 and TRBJ2-5; D not certain. V lost 5 bases and J 5 bases, leaving 9 bases between the germline ends. Looked up from germline, CDR1 is KGHSH and CDR2 is LQKENI. This CDR3 has 12 residues. This chain's CDR3 is CASSKPGETQYF. CDR3 coding DNA: TGTGCCAGCTCAAAGCCGGGCGAGACCCAGTACTTC.

This clonotype turned up a few times. The V call is TRBV12-3 or TRBV12-4, the J call TRBJ2-1, with TRBD2 as a possible D gene (6 bases). The CDR3 runs 19 residues. V lost 4 bases to trimming and J lost 0 bases, with 22 bases between them. The CDR3 nucleotides read TGTGCCAGCAGTTCTGGTGTGGGGTGGCGGGGACCCTCCTACAATGAGCAGTTCTTC. Protein product: CASSSGVGWRGPSYNEQFF.